Listed below are T cell receptor beta chains from one sample, sequenced in a study of post-analysis software for immune sequencing data. TCRdb redid the calling of the PCR reads with MiXCR, one entry per CDR3 protein. The sample yields hundreds of thousands of distinct CDR3 sequences, over 45% seen once. The sequencing input was blood. The receptors were sampled from a girl aged 2 to 10 with multiple sclerosis. The CDR3 runs from the conserved cysteine through the conserved F or W. Fields, in order: V gene, J gene, D gene, clone size, CDR3 DNA, CDR3 protein. D genes are given only for firm matches. Size values are once, few and many counts, or a class for expanded clones, and some rows have none.

v_gene: TRBV7-2
j_gene: TRBJ2-3
d_gene: .
abundance: .
CDR3nt: TGTGCCAGCAGCACGTGGGGGGCCCTCCCAGATACGCAGTATTTT
CDR3aa: CASSTWGALPDTQYF

v_gene: TRBV10-3
j_gene: TRBJ2-4
d_gene: TRBD1
abundance: .
CDR3nt: TGTGCCATCAGGACAGGGTTCAATGAGCAGTACTTC
CDR3aa: CAIRTGFNEQYF

v_gene: TRBV20-1
j_gene: TRBJ1-2
d_gene: TRBD1
abundance: once
CDR3nt: TGCAGTGCCAAGGGACAGGGGGAGAAGTTCTATGGCTACACCTTC
CDR3aa: CSAKGQGEKFYGYTF

v_gene: TRBV7-2
j_gene: TRBJ1-2
d_gene: .
abundance: .
CDR3nt: TGTGCCAGCAGCTTAGGATCTGGCCATGGCTACACCTTC
CDR3aa: CASSLGSGHGYTF

v_gene: TRBV7-2
j_gene: TRBJ2-3
d_gene: TRBD2
abundance: .
CDR3nt: TGTGCCAGCAGCCCCCCTAGCGGGGGGCGGGGTACGCAGTATTTT
CDR3aa: CASSPPSGGRGTQYF

v_gene: TRBV10-3
j_gene: TRBJ1-2
d_gene: TRBD1
abundance: .
CDR3nt: TGTGCCATCAGTGAGGACGGGGGACAGAGATATGGCTACACCTTC
CDR3aa: CAISEDGGQRYGYTF

v_gene: TRBV10-2
j_gene: TRBJ2-1
d_gene: .
abundance: once
CDR3nt: TGCGCCAGCAGTGACGTCCGGGGCAATGAGCAGTTCTTC
CDR3aa: CASSDVRGNEQFF

v_gene: TRBV7-2
j_gene: TRBJ2-3
d_gene: TRBD2
abundance: .
CDR3nt: TGTGCCAGCAGCTTTAGCACTAGCGGGGGCGATACGCAGTATTTT
CDR3aa: CASSFSTSGGDTQYF

v_gene: TRBV7-9
j_gene: TRBJ2-1
d_gene: TRBD1
abundance: few
CDR3nt: TGTGCCAGCAGCCCGGGACAGGCCCGGGGTGAGCAGTTCTTC
CDR3aa: CASSPGQARGEQFF

v_gene: TRBV12-3/TRBV12-4
j_gene: TRBJ2-3
d_gene: .
abundance: .
CDR3nt: TGTGCCAGCAATTTATTGGCGGATACGCAGTATTTT
CDR3aa: CASNLLADTQYF

v_gene: TRBV12-3/TRBV12-4
j_gene: TRBJ2-3
d_gene: .
abundance: .
CDR3nt: TGTGCCAGCAGTTTAGGGGGAAGGACAGATACGGAGTATTTT
CDR3aa: CASSLGGRTDTEYF

v_gene: TRBV5-1
j_gene: TRBJ2-5
d_gene: .
abundance: .
CDR3nt: TGCGCCAGCAGCCTGGACACAGGGCTAGGAGAGACCCAGTACTTC
CDR3aa: CASSLDTGLGETQYF

v_gene: TRBV5-1
j_gene: TRBJ2-7
d_gene: .
abundance: .
CDR3nt: TGCGCCAGCAGCTTGGGACGCACGACCTACGAGCAGTACTTC
CDR3aa: CASSLGRTTYEQYF

v_gene: TRBV4-2
j_gene: TRBJ2-7
d_gene: .
abundance: .
CDR3nt: TGTGCCAGCAGCCAAGATGGAGACACTTCCTACGAGCAGTACTTC
CDR3aa: CASSQDGDTSYEQYF

v_gene: TRBV30
j_gene: TRBJ2-5
d_gene: .
abundance: .
CDR3nt: TGTGCCTGGAGAGGGGAACAAGAGACCCAGTACTTC
CDR3aa: CAWRGEQETQYF

v_gene: TRBV9
j_gene: TRBJ1-2
d_gene: .
abundance: .
CDR3nt: TGTGCCAGCAGCGAGGGGCAATCCCGATATTATGGCTACACCTTC
CDR3aa: CASSEGQSRYYGYTF

v_gene: TRBV13
j_gene: TRBJ1-5
d_gene: TRBD1
abundance: few
CDR3nt: TGTGCCAGCAGTCAGGGGGCAGTAAGCAATCAGCCCCAGCATTTT
CDR3aa: CASSQGAVSNQPQHF

v_gene: TRBV5-8
j_gene: TRBJ2-3
d_gene: TRBD2
abundance: .
CDR3nt: TGTGCCAGCACCCCGCCAGCGGGGTTTAGCACAGATACGCAGTATTTT
CDR3aa: CASTPPAGFSTDTQYF

v_gene: TRBV6-1
j_gene: TRBJ2-1
d_gene: TRBD2
abundance: .
CDR3nt: TGTGCCAGCAGTGACCCGGGGAGGGATGAGCAGTTCTTC
CDR3aa: CASSDPGRDEQFF

v_gene: TRBV7-2
j_gene: TRBJ2-3
d_gene: .
abundance: once
CDR3nt: TGTGCCAGCAGCCCTAGGGGGAGGGGGGGCACAGATACGCAGTATTTT
CDR3aa: CASSPRGRGGTDTQYF

v_gene: TRBV27
j_gene: TRBJ2-1
d_gene: .
abundance: .
CDR3nt: TGTGCCAGCAGTATCGTCGGCAATGAGCAGTTCTTC
CDR3aa: CASSIVGNEQFF

v_gene: TRBV6-2/TRBV6-3
j_gene: TRBJ1-1
d_gene: .
abundance: few
CDR3nt: TGTGCCAGCAGTTACCTGGCAGGGACATCTGAAGCTTTCTTT
CDR3aa: CASSYLAGTSEAFF

v_gene: TRBV6-5
j_gene: TRBJ1-5
d_gene: .
abundance: .
CDR3nt: TGTGCCAGCAGTTACGACGGAGGGAGATCCCAGCATTTT
CDR3aa: CASSYDGGRSQHF

v_gene: TRBV9
j_gene: TRBJ2-5
d_gene: TRBD2
abundance: .
CDR3nt: TGTGCCAGCAACATAGCGGGAGGGCCCCGGGAGACCCAGTACTTC
CDR3aa: CASNIAGGPRETQYF

v_gene: TRBV7-2
j_gene: TRBJ2-5
d_gene: .
abundance: .
CDR3nt: TGTGCCAGCAGCCGTAATGTAGGGGAGACCCAGTACTTC
CDR3aa: CASSRNVGETQYF

v_gene: TRBV11-3
j_gene: TRBJ2-1
d_gene: TRBD1
abundance: .
CDR3nt: TGTGCCAGCAGCTTAGATTCCGGGACAGCCGGTCCCGGTGAGCAGTTCTTC
CDR3aa: CASSLDSGTAGPGEQFF

v_gene: TRBV28
j_gene: TRBJ2-1
d_gene: TRBD2
abundance: .
CDR3nt: TGTGCCAGCAGTCCCCGCACTAGCGGAAAAACTTCCTCCTACAATGAGCAGTTCTTC
CDR3aa: CASSPRTSGKTSSYNEQFF

v_gene: TRBV5-1
j_gene: TRBJ2-7
d_gene: TRBD2
abundance: .
CDR3nt: TGCGCCAGCAGCCTGGGACTAGTCGGCCTCGAGCAGTACTTC
CDR3aa: CASSLGLVGLEQYF

v_gene: TRBV29-1
j_gene: TRBJ2-5
d_gene: .
abundance: .
CDR3nt: TGCAGCGTTCTTCCCCGACAGCTTCCCCAAGAGACCCAGTACTTC
CDR3aa: CSVLPRQLPQETQYF

v_gene: TRBV5-1
j_gene: TRBJ2-7
d_gene: TRBD2
abundance: few
CDR3nt: TGCGCCAGCAGCTTCGGGGGGGCGAGCTCCTACGAGCAGTACTTC
CDR3aa: CASSFGGASSYEQYF

v_gene: TRBV6-5
j_gene: TRBJ1-2
d_gene: TRBD1
abundance: .
CDR3nt: TGTGCCAGCAGCGACGGGACAGGGGGCTATGGCTACACCTTC
CDR3aa: CASSDGTGGYGYTF

v_gene: TRBV6-6
j_gene: TRBJ2-7
d_gene: .
abundance: few
CDR3nt: TGTGCCAGCAGTTGGCGGGCGGGGTCTCAATACGAGCAGTACTTC
CDR3aa: CASSWRAGSQYEQYF

v_gene: TRBV10-3
j_gene: TRBJ1-2
d_gene: .
abundance: few
CDR3nt: TGTGCCATCAGCGAGCCCCAACTCTATGGCTACACCTTC
CDR3aa: CAISEPQLYGYTF